This TCR beta chain is from a study of beta chain features in type 1 diabetes. At the level of the study: Regarding age, gender and cell yields, patients proved similar to healthy donors.

Study-level points and caveats: Cells that show high TCR expression could be over-represented by cDNA sequencing. Significant though moderate, a shortening of TCRB CDR3s appeared in all four CD4+ subsets of Type 1 diabetes patients.

As every portion of the isolated RNA was reverse transcribed, the sequencing read expressed TCRB transcripts. Sequencing of naive, central memory and regulatory T cell samples gave an average of roughly 3.5 million reads. Assay used: immunoSEQ multiplex PCR; TCRdb lists only in-frame clones, some missing. This repertoire shows approximately 270,000 clones, approximately 15% found once; its top ten account for 0.015% to 0.02%. This clone was seen a handful of times. Its antigen is currently unknown. The CDR3 has 13 residues. Germline CDR1 and CDR2: GTSNPN and SVGIG (reference sequence). The V end was cut by 0 bases, the J end by 3 bases, with 9 bases between. Each sorted population was over 95% pure.

The sample was naive CD4+ T cells from blood. The chain recombines TRBV30 with TRBJ2-7, with a possible D match to TRBD2 (5 bases). This sequence originates from a man aged 25 to 40 with type 1 diabetes. The CDR3 nucleotides read TGTGCCTGGAGTGTACGAGGGTACTACGAGCAGTACTTC. Protein product: CAWSVRGYYEQYF.